These 23 T cell receptor beta chains share one sample of origin, sequenced in a study of immune evolution from preneoplasia to lung adenocarcinoma. The assay was immunoSEQ multiplex PCR, and TCRdb's table has in-frame clones only and misses some. The profile shows about 4,900 clones, roughly 80% of them singletons. Material for sequencing was FFPE adjacent normal lung tissue. Receptors were obtained from a donor at least 70 years old with lung adenocarcinoma.

The chain recombines TRBV5-1 with TRBJ2-7, with D perhaps given as TRBD1 or TRBD2 (5 bases each). Between the trimmed V and J ends, which lost 7 bases and 9 bases, there was a span of 17 bases. This CDR3 contains 12 residues. The germline V gene encodes CDR1 SGHRS and CDR2 YFSETQ. The DNA of the CDR3 is TGCGCCAGCGGTGACAGAAATGCGGGGCAGTACTTC. Translating gives CASGDRNAGQYF. The whole variable domain, remainder taken from reference TRBV5-1 and TRBJ2-7, is KAGVTQTPRYLIKTRGQQVTLSCSPISGHRSVSWYQQTPGQGLQFLFEYFSETQRNKGNFPGRFSGRQFSNSRSEMNVSTLELGDSALYLCASGDRNAGQYFGPGTRLTVT.

J is TRBJ2-5 and V is TRBV18; TRBD2 agrees at 7 bases. The CDR3 contains 14 residues. With V trimmed by 4 bases and J by 5 bases, 7 bases remained unmatched. The germline CDR1 and CDR2 sequences are KGHSH and LQKENI. The CDR3: CASSRLARGETQYF. The CDR3 DNA reads as TGTGCCAGCTCACGACTAGCCCGGGGGGAGACCCAGTACTTC.

The chain's CDR3 is CASSTPGQGDQETQYF. The CDR3 nucleotides are TGTGCCAGCAGCACGCCGGGACAGGGGGACCAAGAGACCCAGTACTTC. The chain combines TRBV11-2 with TRBJ2-5; TRBD1 aligns across 11 bases. V trimming: 5 bases; J trimming: 0 bases; junction bases outside the gene matches: 5. The CDR3 totals 16 residues. CDR1 and CDR2 from the germline V gene are SGHAT and FQNNGV.

The V call is TRBV29-1, the J call TRBJ1-1; D gene uncertain. V was pared by 4 bases and J by 5 bases, with 11 bases between. Per the germline V gene, CDR1 is SQVTM and CDR2 is ANQGSEA. The length of the CDR3 is 12 residues. CDR3 residues: CSVVLGSTEAFF. CDR3 DNA: TGCAGCGTTGTATTGGGCAGTACTGAAGCTTTCTTT.

Only a few counts were recorded for this clone. The chain is built from TRBV9 and TRBJ1-4, with no clear D. CDR3 length: 14 residues. Germline V gene data show CDR1 as SGDLS and CDR2 as YYNGEE. V lost 5 bases, J lost 3 bases, and 11 bases lay in between. CDR3 DNA: TGTGCCAGCAGTCCCTCGGGTTCTAATGAAAAACTGTTTTTT. Translation gives CASSPSGSNEKLFF. Full variable domain (remainder filled in from reference TRBV9 and TRBJ1-4): DSGVTQTPKHLITATGQRVTLRCSPRSGDLSVYWYQQSLDQGLQFLIQYYNGEERAKGNILERFSAQQFPDLHSELNLSSLELGDSALYFCASSPSGSNEKLFFGSGTQLSVL.

Within the sample, this clone is large. The V call is TRBV7-2, the J call TRBJ2-7, with 8 bases matching TRBD2. The CDR3 sequence is 13 residues long. Per the germline V gene, CDR1 is SGHTA and CDR2 is FQGNSA. V was pared by 4 bases and J by 7 bases, with 6 bases of the junction left unmatched. CDR3 DNA sequence: TGTGCCAGCAGCTGGGGACTAGTGAGAGAGCAGTACTTC. It specifies CASSWGLVREQYF.

The chain has TRBV9 and TRBJ1-3; TRBD1 aligns across 7 bases. The trim removed 0 bases at V and 1 base at J, leaving 7 bases unmatched. Germline assignment: CDR1 SGDLS and CDR2 YYNGEE. The CDR3 loop spans 17 amino acids. The CDR3 loop is CASSVDRPGGSGNTIYF. CDR3 DNA sequence: TGTGCCAGCAGCGTAGACCGCCCAGGGGGGTCTGGAAACACCATATATTTT.

This sequence joins TRBV7-9 and TRBJ2-1; 9 bases are shared with TRBD2. This CDR3 contains 15 residues. With V trimmed by 4 bases and J by 5 bases, 6 bases remained unmatched. Per the germline V gene, CDR1 is SEHNR and CDR2 is FQNEAQ (reference sequence). The CDR3 protein is CASSSLLAGHNEQFF. The CDR3 nucleotides read TGTGCCAGCAGCTCGTTGCTAGCGGGACACAATGAGCAGTTCTTC.

Only one count was recorded for this clone. This chain joins TRBV11-2 and TRBJ1-1; D unresolved. Per the germline V gene, CDR1 is SGHAT and CDR2 is FQNNGV. Trimming removed 4 bases at V and 7 bases at J, with 7 bases between. The CDR3 is 11 amino acids. CDR3 nucleotide sequence: TGTGCCAGCAGCTCTGGGATTGAAGCTTTCTTT. It translates to CASSSGIEAFF. Variable domain in full (rest from reference TRBV11-2 and TRBJ1-1): EAGVAQSPRYKIIEKRQSVAFWCNPISGHATLYWYQQILGQGPKLLIQFQNNGVVDDSQLPKDRFSAERLKGVDSTLKIQPAKLEDSAVYLCASSSGIEAFFGQGTRLTVV.

V gene TRBV7-2 combines with J gene TRBJ2-7, with D possibly being TRBD2 (5 bases). This CDR3 contains 17 residues. Germline values: CDR1 SGHTA, CDR2 FQGNSA. V lost 5 bases and J lost 0, with 20 bases in between. CDR3 amino acids: CASSEPRLGLSSYEQYF. The CDR3 DNA is TGTGCCAGCAGCGAACCACGCCTAGGACTTTCCTCCTACGAGCAGTACTTC.

This clone showed up just once. This rearrangement joins TRBV7-9 to TRBJ1-1; D is perhaps TRBD1 (5 bases). From germline, CDR1 is SEHNR and CDR2 FQNEAQ (reference sequence). V gave up 5 bases and J gave up 3 bases, with 13 bases separating them. The CDR3 covers 14 residues. The CDR3 DNA reads TGTGCCAGCAGCCCTGAGAGGGGTTACACTGAAGCTTTCTTT. This encodes CASSPERGYTEAFF. Using reference TRBV7-9 and TRBJ1-1 for the parts outside the CDR3, the full variable domain is DTGVSQNPRHKITKRGQNVTFRCDPISEHNRLYWYRQTLGQGPEFLTYFQNEAQLEKSRLLSDRFSAERPKGSFSTLEIQRTEQGDSAMYLCASSPERGYTEAFFGQGTRLTVV.

The gene calls are TRBV7-2 and TRBJ2-7, with D possibly matching TRBD1 (5 bases). Looked up from germline, CDR1 is SGHTA and CDR2 is FQGNSA. This CDR3 has 13 amino acids. Trimming shortened V by 5 bases and J by 7 bases, and 15 bases separated the two germline ends. DNA of the CDR3: TGTGCCAGCAGCCTGGCAGGGTCCGGGGAGCAGTACTTC. Encoded protein: CASSLAGSGEQYF.

Note on this clone: A read error may produce the germline difference seen at one junction end. V is TRBV11-2 and J is TRBJ1-1; D remains ambiguous. The CDR3 is made up of 14 amino acids. Germline V gene lookup returns CDR1 SGHAT and CDR2 FQNNGV. The CDR3 here is CVSSLMAGDTEAFF. The DNA for the CDR3 is TGTGTCAGCAGCTTAATGGCTGGGGACACTGAAGCTTTCTTT. Filled out from reference TRBV11-2 and TRBJ1-1, the complete variable domain reads EAGVAQSPRYKIIEKRQSVAFWCNPISGHATLYWYQQILGQGPKLLIQFQNNGVVDDSQLPKDRFSAERLKGVDSTLKIQPAKLEDSAVYLCVSSLMAGDTEAFFGQGTRLTVV.

V and J are TRBV6-1 and TRBJ2-2; 7 nucleotides match TRBD1. Germline CDR1 reads MNHNS; CDR2 reads SASEGT. V lost 5 bases and J lost 2; bases outside the gene matches: 11. This CDR3 spans 17 amino acids. CDR3 nucleotides: TGTGCCAGCAGTAAAGAGCCCGGGACAGCAAACACCGGGGAGCTGTTTTTT. It translates to CASSKEPGTANTGELFF.

The V and J genes are TRBV11-3 and TRBJ2-5, with TRBD2 identical over 15 bases. Germline CDR1 reads SGHNT; CDR2 reads YENEEA. The length of the CDR3 is 16 residues. With 5 bases clipped from V and 5 bases from J, the junction kept 6 bases outside the gene matches. The CDR3 spells CASSTGTSGGRETQYF. The CDR3 nucleotides are TGTGCCAGCAGCACTGGGACTAGCGGGGGGAGGGAGACCCAGTACTTC.

This rearrangement joins TRBV29-1 to TRBJ1-1, with a possible D match to TRBD1 (5 bases). The CDR3 is made up of 14 amino acids. V dropped 4 bases and J dropped 4 bases, with 16 bases sitting between them. Germline V gene data show CDR1 as SQVTM and CDR2 as ANQGSEA. DNA for the CDR3: TGCAGCGTTGCGACTGAACAGGTAGTCACTGAAGCTTTCTTT. As protein: CSVATEQVVTEAFF.

The chain employs TRBV27 and TRBJ2-1; weak D call: TRBD1 (6 bases). Trimming pared 5 bases from V and 6 bases from J, leaving 14 bases between. CDR3 length: 14 residues. Per germline, CDR1 MNHEY and CDR2 SMNVEV (reference sequence). CDR3 bases: TGTGCCAGCAGTGGACAGAACGTGGGCAATGAGCAGTTCTTC. Its protein product is CASSGQNVGNEQFF.

CDR3 amino acids: CASSLDGTDTQYF. CDR3 DNA: TGTGCCAGCAGCTTGGACGGGACAGATACGCAGTATTTT. The chain uses TRBV5-6 and TRBJ2-3; D gene unclear. The CDR3 length is 13 residues. CDR1 and CDR2 from the germline V gene are SGHDT and YYEEEE. V was cut by 0 bases and J by 3 bases, with 5 bases left in between.

The chain links TRBV20-1 to TRBJ1-5; unclear D gene. Germline lookup yields CDR1 DFQATT and CDR2 SNEGSKA (reference sequence). This CDR3 comprises 10 residues. V was pared by 1 base and J by 9 bases, with 4 bases between. The CDR3 is CSARGAPQHF. The DNA of the CDR3 is TGCAGTGCTAGAGGCGCGCCCCAGCATTTT.

The J gene is TRBJ2-7, the V gene TRBV7-2; D gene uncertain. The CDR3 has 13 amino acids. V lost 6 bases, J lost 1 base, and 10 bases lay in between. Germline lookup yields CDR1 SGHTA and CDR2 FQGNSA. The CDR3 reads CASSIGPSYEQYF. CDR3 in DNA: TGTGCCAGCAGTATTGGTCCTTCCTACGAGCAGTACTTC. Full variable domain (missing parts from reference TRBV7-2 and TRBJ2-7): GAGVSQSPSNKVTEKGKDVELRCDPISGHTALYWYRQSLGQGLEFLIYFQGNSAPDKSGLPSDRFSAERTGGSVSTLTIQRTQQEDSAVYLCASSIGPSYEQYFGPGTRLTVT.

V and J are TRBV11-2 and TRBJ2-5; D is possibly TRBD1 or TRBD2 (5 bases each). Trimming shortened V by 0 bases and J by 5 bases, and 10 bases separated the two germline ends. Germline loops: CDR1 SGHAT, CDR2 FQNNGV. The CDR3 length is 14 residues. DNA for the CDR3: TGTGCCAGCAGCTTAGATGCAGGGACGGAGACCCAGTACTTC. This sequence encodes CASSLDAGTETQYF.

The V call is TRBV5-1, the J call TRBJ2-7; D is uncertain. Trimming removed 2 bases at V and 6 bases at J, with 12 bases between. The CDR3 runs to 13 residues. Germline V gene lookup returns CDR1 SGHRS and CDR2 YFSETQ. This CDR3 reads CASSLSQLGEQYF. The CDR3 coding sequence is TGCGCCAGCAGCTTAAGCCAGCTCGGCGAGCAGTACTTC.

The V gene is TRBV19, the J gene TRBJ1-5; D unclear. The CDR3 contains 12 residues. Trimming removed 9 bases from V and 3 bases from J, with 9 bases in between. Per germline, CDR1 LNHDA and CDR2 SQIVND (reference sequence). CDR3 residues: CASRDSNQPQHF. The CDR3 nucleotides read TGTGCCAGCCGTGACTCCAATCAGCCCCAGCATTTT.